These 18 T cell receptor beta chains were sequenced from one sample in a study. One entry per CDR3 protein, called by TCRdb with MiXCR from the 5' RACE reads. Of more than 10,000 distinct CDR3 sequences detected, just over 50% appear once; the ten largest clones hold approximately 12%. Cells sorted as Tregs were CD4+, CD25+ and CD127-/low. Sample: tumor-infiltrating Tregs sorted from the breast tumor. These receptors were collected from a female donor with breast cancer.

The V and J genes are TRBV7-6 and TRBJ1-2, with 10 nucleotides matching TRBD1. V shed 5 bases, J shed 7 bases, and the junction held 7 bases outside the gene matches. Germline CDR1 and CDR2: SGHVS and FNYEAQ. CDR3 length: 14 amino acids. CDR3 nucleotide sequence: TGTGCCAGCAGCCCGACAGGGGGCGCCGGTGGCTACACCTTC. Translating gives CASSPTGGAGGYTF.

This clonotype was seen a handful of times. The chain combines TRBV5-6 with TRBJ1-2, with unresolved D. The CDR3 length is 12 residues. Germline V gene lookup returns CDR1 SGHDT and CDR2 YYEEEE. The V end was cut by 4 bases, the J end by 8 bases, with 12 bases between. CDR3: CASSQFFSGYTF. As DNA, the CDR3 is TGTGCCAGCAGCCAATTCTTTTCCGGCTACACCTTC.

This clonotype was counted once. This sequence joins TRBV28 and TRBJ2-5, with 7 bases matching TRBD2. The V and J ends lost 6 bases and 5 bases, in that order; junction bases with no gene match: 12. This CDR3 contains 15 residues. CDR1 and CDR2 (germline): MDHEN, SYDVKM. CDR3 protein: CASSPRGDGRETQYF. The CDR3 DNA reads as TGTGCCAGCAGCCCACGGGGGGACGGGAGGGAGACCCAGTACTTC. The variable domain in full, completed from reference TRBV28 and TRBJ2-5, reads DVKVTQSSRYLVKRTGEKVFLECVQDMDHENMFWYRQDPGLGLRLIYFSYDVKMKEKGDIPEGYSVSREKKERFSLILESASTNQTSMYLCASSPRGDGRETQYFGPGTRLLVL.

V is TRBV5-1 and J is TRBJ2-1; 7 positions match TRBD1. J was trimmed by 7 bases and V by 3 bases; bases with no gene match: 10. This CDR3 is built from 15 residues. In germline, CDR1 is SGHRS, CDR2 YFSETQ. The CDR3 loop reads CASSSQGNSLNEQFF. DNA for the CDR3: TGCGCCAGCAGCTCACAGGGGAACTCCCTTAATGAGCAGTTCTTC.

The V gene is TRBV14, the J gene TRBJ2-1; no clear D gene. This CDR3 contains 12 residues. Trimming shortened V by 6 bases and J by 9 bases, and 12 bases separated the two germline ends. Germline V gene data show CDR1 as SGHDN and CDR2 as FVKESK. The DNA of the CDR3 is TGTGCCAGCAGTCAGGCCGTGGTTGAGCAGTTCTTC. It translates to CASSQAVVEQFF.

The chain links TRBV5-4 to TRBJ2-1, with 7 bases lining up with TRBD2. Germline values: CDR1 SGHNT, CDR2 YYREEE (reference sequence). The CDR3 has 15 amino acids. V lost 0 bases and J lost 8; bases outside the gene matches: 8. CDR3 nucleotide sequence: TGTGCCAGCAGCTTGGGGCTAGCGGAGAACTATGAGCAGTTCTTC. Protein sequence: CASSLGLAENYEQFF. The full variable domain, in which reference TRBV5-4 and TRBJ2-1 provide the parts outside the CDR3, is ETGVTQSPTHLIKTRGQQVTLRCSSQSGHNTVSWYQQALGQGPQFIFQYYREEENGRGNFPPRFSGLQFPNYSSELNVNALELDDSALYLCASSLGLAENYEQFFGPGTRLTVL.

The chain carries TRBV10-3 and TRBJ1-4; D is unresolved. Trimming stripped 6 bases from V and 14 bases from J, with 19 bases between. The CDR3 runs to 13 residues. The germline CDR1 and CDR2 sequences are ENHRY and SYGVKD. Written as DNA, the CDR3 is TGTGCCATCAGCGCAACCCTTCCGGGAGGTCTGTTTTTT. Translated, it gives CAISATLPGGLFF.

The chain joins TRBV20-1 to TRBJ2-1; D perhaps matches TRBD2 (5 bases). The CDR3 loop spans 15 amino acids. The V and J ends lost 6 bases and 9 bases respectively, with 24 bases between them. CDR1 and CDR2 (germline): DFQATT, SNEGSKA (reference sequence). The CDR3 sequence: CSAPASGRRSSEQFF. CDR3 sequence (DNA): TGCAGTGCCCCGGCTAGTGGGAGAAGGTCTTCTGAGCAGTTCTTC.

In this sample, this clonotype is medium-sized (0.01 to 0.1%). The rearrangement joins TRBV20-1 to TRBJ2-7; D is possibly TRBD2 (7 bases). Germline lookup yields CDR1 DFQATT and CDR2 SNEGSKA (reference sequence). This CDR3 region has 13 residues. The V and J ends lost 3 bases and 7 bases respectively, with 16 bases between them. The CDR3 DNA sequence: TGCAGTGCTAGGAGCGGGACACTCTGGGAGCAGTACTTC. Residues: CSARSGTLWEQYF.

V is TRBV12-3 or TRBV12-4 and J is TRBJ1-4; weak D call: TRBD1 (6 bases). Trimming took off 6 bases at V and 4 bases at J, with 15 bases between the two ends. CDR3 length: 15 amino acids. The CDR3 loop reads CASSPSGGLNEKLFF. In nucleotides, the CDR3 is TGTGCCAGCAGCCCATCCGGGGGGCTTAATGAAAAACTGTTTTTT.

This chain's CDR3 is CASSSDRAQGAQYF. The CDR3 nucleotides read TGCGCCAGCAGCTCGGACAGGGCGCAGGGTGCGCAGTATTTT. This chain connects TRBV5-1 to TRBJ2-3, with 8 bases matching TRBD1. The CDR3 runs 14 residues. Germline trimming cut 3 bases from V and 10 bases from J; bases unmatched to any gene: 10. Germline V gene sequence: CDR1 SGHRS, CDR2 YFSETQ.

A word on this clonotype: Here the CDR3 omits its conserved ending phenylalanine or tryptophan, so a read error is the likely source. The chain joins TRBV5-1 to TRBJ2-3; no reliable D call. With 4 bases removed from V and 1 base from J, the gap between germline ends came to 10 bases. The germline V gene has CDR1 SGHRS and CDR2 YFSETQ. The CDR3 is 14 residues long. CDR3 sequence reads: CASSAGSGTDTQYS. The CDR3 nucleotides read TGCGCCAGCAGCGCAGGATCTGGCACAGATACGCAGTATTCT.

CDR3 coding DNA: TGTGCCAGCAGTTTAGTCGTAAGGGGGCTCGATGTAAATAGCAATCAGCCCCAGCATTTT. Its translation is CASSLVVRGLDVNSNQPQHF. The V and J genes are TRBV12-3 or TRBV12-4 and TRBJ1-5; TRBD1 matches 7 bases. J lost 0 bases, V lost 1 base, and 15 bases had no gene match. The CDR3 runs to 20 residues.

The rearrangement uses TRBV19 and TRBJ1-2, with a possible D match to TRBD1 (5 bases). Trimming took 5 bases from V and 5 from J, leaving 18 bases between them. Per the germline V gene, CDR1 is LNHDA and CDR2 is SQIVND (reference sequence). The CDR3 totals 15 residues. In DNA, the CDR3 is TGTGCCAGTAGTCCAGGAAGAGGGACCGTTTATGGCTACACCTTC. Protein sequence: CASSPGRGTVYGYTF.

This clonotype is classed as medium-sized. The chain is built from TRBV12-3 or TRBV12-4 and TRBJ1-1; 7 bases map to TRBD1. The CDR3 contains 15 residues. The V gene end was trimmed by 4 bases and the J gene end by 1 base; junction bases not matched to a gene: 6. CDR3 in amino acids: CASSSRQGRNTEAFF. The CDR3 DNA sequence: TGTGCCAGCAGTTCCCGACAGGGACGGAACACTGAAGCTTTCTTT.

CDR3: CATSRKRPGLQETQYF. The CDR3 DNA reads TGTGCCACCAGCAGGAAACGCCCGGGACTCCAAGAGACCCAGTACTTC. The V call is TRBV15, the J call TRBJ2-5, with D tentatively TRBD2 (6 bases). V lost 3 bases and J 1 base, leaving 15 bases between the germline ends. This CDR3 is 16 amino acids long. Per the germline V gene, CDR1 is LNHNV and CDR2 is YYDKDF (reference sequence).

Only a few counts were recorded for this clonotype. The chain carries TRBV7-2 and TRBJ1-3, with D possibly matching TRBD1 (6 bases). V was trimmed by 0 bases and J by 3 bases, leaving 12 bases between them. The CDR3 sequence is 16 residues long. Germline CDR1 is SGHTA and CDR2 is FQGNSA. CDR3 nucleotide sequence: TGTGCCAGCAGCTTAGCAGTGGCAGGGGTTGGAAACACCATATATTTT. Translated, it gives CASSLAVAGVGNTIYF.

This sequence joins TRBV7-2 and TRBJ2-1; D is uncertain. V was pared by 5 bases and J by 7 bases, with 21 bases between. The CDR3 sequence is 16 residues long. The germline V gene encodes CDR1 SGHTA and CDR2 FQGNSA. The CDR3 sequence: CASSPDLVSGRNEQFF. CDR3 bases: TGTGCCAGCAGCCCCGATCTCGTTAGTGGTCGTAATGAGCAGTTCTTC.